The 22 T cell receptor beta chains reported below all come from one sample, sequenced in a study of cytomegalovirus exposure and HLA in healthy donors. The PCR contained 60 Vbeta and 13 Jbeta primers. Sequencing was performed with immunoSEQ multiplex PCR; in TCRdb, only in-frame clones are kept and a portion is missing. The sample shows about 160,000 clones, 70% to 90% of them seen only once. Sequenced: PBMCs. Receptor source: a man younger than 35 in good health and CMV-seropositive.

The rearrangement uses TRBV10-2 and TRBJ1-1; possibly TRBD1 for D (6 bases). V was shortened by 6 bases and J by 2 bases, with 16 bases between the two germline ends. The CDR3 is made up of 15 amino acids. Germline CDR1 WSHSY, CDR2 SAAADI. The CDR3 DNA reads TGCGCCAGCAGAGTCAGGGGACAATTAAACACTGAAGCTTTCTTT. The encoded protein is CASRVRGQLNTEAFF.

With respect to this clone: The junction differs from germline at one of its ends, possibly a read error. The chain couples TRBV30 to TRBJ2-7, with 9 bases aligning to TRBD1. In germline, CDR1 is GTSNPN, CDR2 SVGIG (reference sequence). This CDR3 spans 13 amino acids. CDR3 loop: CALGGTGSSEQYF. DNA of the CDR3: TGTGCCCTGGGGGGGACAGGGTCCTCCGAGCAGTACTTC.

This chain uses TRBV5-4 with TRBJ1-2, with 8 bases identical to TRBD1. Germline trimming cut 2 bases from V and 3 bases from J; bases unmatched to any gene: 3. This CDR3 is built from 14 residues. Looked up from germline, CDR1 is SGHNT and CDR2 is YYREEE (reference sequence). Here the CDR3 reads CASSFGQGDYGYTF. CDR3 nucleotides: TGTGCCAGCAGCTTCGGACAGGGAGACTATGGCTACACCTTC.

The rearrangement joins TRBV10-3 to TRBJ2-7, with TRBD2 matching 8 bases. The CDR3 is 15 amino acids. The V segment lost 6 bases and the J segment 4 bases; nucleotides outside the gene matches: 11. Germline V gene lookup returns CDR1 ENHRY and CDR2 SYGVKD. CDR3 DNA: TGTGCCATCAGCTCACCGGCGGGGGGCCTTTACGAGCAGTACTTC. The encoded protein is CAISSPAGGLYEQYF.

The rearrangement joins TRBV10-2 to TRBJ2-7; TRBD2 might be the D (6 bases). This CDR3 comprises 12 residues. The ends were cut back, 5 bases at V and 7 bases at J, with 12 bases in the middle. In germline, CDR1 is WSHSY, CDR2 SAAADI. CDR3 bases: TGCGCCAGCAGTATCGTGGGGGGAGAGCAGTACTTC. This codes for CASSIVGGEQYF.

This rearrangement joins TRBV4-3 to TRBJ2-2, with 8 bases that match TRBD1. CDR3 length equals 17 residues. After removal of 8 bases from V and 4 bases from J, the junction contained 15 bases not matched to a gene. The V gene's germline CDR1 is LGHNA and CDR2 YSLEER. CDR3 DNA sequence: TGCGCCAGCTTAAATAAACCGGGACAGGCGTCCACCGGGGAGCTGTTTTTT. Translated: CASLNKPGQASTGELFF.

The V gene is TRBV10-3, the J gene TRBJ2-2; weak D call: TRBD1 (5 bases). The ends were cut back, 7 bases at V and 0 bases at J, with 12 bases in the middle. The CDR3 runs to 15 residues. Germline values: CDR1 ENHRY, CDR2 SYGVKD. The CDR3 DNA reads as TGTGCCATCAAGGGGCAGGCCTCGAACACCGGGGAGCTGTTTTTT. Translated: CAIKGQASNTGELFF.

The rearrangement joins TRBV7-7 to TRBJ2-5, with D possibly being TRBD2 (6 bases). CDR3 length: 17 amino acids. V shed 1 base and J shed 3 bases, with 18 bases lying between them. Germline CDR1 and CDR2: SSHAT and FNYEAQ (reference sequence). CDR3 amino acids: CASSLGLRDRRKETQYF. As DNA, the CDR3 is TGTGCCAGCAGCTTAGGTCTGCGGGACCGAAGAAAAGAGACCCAGTACTTC.

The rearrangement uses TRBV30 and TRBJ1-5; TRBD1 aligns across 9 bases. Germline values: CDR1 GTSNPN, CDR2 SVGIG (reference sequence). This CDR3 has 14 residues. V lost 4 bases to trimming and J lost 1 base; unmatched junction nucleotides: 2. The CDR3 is CAWKDRGSNQPQHF. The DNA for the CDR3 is TGTGCCTGGAAGGACAGGGGAAGCAATCAGCCCCAGCATTTT.

The CDR3 DNA reads TGTGCCAGCAGCCCTTATTCCCTCTCCTACGAGCAGTACTTC. Protein sequence: CASSPYSLSYEQYF. The chain recombines TRBV11-2 with TRBJ2-7, with D uncertain. V lost 5 bases and J lost 0, with 11 bases in between. The germline V gene has CDR1 SGHAT and CDR2 FQNNGV. The CDR3 covers 14 residues.

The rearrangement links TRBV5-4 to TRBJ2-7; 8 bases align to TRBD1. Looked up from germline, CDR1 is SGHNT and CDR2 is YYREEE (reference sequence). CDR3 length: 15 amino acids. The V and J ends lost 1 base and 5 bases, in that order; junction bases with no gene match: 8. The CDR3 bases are TGTGCCAGCAGCTTGTCAGGCCAGGGGGCCAACGAGCAGTACTTC. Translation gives CASSLSGQGANEQYF.

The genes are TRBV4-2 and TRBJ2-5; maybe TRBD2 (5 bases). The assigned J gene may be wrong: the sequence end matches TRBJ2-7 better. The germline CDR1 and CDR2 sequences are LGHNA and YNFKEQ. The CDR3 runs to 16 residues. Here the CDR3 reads CASSRSESGPFYEQYF. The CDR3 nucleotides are TGTGCCAGCAGCCGGAGCGAGAGCGGACCTTTTTACGAGCAGTACTTC.

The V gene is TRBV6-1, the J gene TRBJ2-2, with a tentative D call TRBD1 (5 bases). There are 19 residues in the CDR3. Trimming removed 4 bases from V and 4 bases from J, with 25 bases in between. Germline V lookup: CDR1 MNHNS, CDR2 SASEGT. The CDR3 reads CASSARQSLRPPGTGELFF. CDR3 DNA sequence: TGTGCCAGCAGTGCCCGACAGTCGTTACGGCCCCCCGGCACCGGGGAGCTGTTTTTT.

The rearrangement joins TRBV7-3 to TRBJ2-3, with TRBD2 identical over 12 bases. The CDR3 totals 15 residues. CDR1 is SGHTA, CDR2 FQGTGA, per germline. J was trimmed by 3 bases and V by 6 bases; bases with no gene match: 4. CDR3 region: CASSLTSGGTDTQYF. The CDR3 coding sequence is TGTGCCAGCAGTCTGACTAGCGGGGGTACAGATACGCAGTATTTT. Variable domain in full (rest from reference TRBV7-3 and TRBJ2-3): GAGVSQTPSNKVTEKGKYVELRCDPISGHTALYWYRQSLGQGPEFLIYFQGTGAADDSGLPNDRFFAVRPEGSVSTLKIQRTERGDSAVYLCASSLTSGGTDTQYFGPGTRLTVL.

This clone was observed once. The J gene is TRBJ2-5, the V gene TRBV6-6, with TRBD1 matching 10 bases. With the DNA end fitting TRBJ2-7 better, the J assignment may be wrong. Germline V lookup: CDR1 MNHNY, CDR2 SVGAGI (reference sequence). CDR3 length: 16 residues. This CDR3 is CASSVLPGQGMDEQYF. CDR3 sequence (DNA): TGTGCCAGCAGCGTACTACCGGGACAGGGGATGGACGAGCAGTACTTC.

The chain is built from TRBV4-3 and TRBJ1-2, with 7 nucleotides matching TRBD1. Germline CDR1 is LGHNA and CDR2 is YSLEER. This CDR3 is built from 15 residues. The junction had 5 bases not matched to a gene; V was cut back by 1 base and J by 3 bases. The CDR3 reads CASSQGKGGYYGYTF. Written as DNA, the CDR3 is TGCGCCAGCAGCCAAGGGAAAGGGGGCTACTATGGCTACACCTTC.

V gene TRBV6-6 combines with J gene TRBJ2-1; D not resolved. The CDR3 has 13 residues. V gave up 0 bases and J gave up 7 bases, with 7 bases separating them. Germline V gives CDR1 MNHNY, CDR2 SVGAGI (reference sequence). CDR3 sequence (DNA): TGTGCCAGCAGTTACTCCCCGTCTAATGAGCAGTTCTTC. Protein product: CASSYSPSNEQFF.

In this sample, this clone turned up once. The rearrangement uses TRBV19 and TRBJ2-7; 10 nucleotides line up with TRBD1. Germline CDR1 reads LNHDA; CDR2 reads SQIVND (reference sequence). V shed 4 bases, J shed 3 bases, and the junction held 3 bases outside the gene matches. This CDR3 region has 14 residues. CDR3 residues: CASSTDRGLYEQYF. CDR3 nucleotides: TGTGCCAGTAGTACCGACAGGGGGCTCTACGAGCAGTACTTC.

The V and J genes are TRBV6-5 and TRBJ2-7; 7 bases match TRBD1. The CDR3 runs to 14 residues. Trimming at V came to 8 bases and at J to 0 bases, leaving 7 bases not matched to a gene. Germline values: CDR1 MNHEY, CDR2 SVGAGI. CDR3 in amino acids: CASGISGGSYEQYF. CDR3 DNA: TGTGCCAGCGGCATCTCAGGGGGCTCCTACGAGCAGTACTTC.

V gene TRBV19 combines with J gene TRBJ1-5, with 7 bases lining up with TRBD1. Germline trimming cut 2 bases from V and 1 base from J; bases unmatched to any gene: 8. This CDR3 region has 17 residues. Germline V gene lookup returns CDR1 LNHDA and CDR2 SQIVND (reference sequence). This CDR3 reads CASSIKTLGQSNQPQHF. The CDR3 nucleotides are TGTGCCAGTAGTATAAAGACCCTGGGACAGAGCAATCAGCCCCAGCATTTT.

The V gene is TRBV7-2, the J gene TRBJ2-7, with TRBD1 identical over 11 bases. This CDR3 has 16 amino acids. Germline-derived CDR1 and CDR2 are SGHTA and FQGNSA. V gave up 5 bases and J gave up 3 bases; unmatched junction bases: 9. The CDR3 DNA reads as TGTGCCAGCAGCGCAATCCTCGGGACAGGGGGCTACGAGCAGTACTTC. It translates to CASSAILGTGGYEQYF.

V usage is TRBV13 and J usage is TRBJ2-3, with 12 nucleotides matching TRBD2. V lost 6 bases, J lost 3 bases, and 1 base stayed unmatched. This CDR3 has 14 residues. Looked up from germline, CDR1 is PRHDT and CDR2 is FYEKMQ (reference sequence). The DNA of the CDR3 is TGTGCCAGCAGTGGACTAGCGGGGACAGATACGCAGTATTTT. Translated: CASSGLAGTDTQYF.